The present entry profiles one TCR beta chain with its context. The record originates from a study of CD8 T cells in Susac syndrome. With random hexamers, reverse transcription was performed on about 0.5 to 1 ug of RNA. MiXCR was run by TCRdb on the immunoSEQ multiplex PCR reads, yielding one entry per CDR3 protein. The sample includes more than 150,000 distinct CDR3 sequences, 90% to 95% seen only once; the top ten take about 0.21%. The CDR3 consists of 15 residues. V was clipped by 3 bases and J by 0 bases, with 11 bases between them. The germline V gene encodes CDR1 KGHSH and CDR2 LQKENI. This clonotype originated in a human donor with multiple sclerosis. This chain connects TRBV18 to TRBJ1-2, with D unresolved. Sequencing was carried out using CD8+ T cells from PBMCs. This chain's CDR3 is CASSPSVTSNYGYTF. The CDR3 DNA reads as TGTGCCAGCTCACCCTCAGTGACTTCTAACTATGGCTACACCTTC.